This record concerns one TCR beta chain sequence. The record originates from a study of OX40 agonist ivuxolimab in advanced cancers. There are 17 residues in the CDR3. Repertoires were generated with immunoSEQ multiplex PCR, while TCRdb's copy carries only in-frame clones and drops some. This table has over 95,000 clones, 70% to 90% appearing once. This specimen consisted of CD4+ or CD8+ T cells sorted from blood, obtained in a trial of the OX40 agonist ivuxolimab. J is TRBJ2-3 and V is TRBV12-2; the table's D call, TRBD2, was not checked against the DNA. TRBV12-2 is annotated as a pseudogene. The sequence was obtained from an adult with an advanced solid tumor such as melanoma, head and neck, liver or kidney cancer. The CDR3 sequence: CASRLARREGGTDTQYF. In DNA, the CDR3 is TGTGCAAGTCGCTTAGCGCGCAGAGAAGGAGGGACAGATACGCAGTATTTT.